This T cell receptor beta chain was found in a study of T cell repertoires in cytomegalovirus infection. Study-wide context: Evidence of both CMV infection and a matching HLA type came from public TCR beta signatures.

Of note for this clonotype: Its antigen is unknown.

From the reads, TCRdb called clonotypes with MiXCR, one entry per CDR3 protein. The sample holds about 500,000 distinct CDR3 sequences; roughly a third are singletons and the top ten take roughly 15%. V shed 4 bases, J shed 5 bases, and the junction held 1 base outside the gene matches. The CDR3 is 12 amino acids. The V gene's germline CDR1 is KGHSH and CDR2 LQKENI. The clonotype originates from a human donor in good health (CMV status not recorded). Some clones in this sample may be carry-over from other donors' samples. The sample in question was cultured PBMCs, obtained from culture after CMV antigen stimulation. The V and J genes are TRBV18 and TRBJ2-7; 8 bases match TRBD1. As DNA, the CDR3 is TGTGCCAGCTCACAGACAGGGGACGAGCAGTACGTC. This encodes CASSQTGDEQYV.